This TCR beta chain was observed in a study of T cell changes during pregnancy in multiple sclerosis. The CDR3 sequence is 14 residues long. Germline CDR1 is SSHAT and CDR2 is FNYEAQ (reference sequence). Remarks on this clone: One end of the junction fails to match germline, which may point to a read error.

Here immunoSEQ multiplex PCR was the method, and the copy in TCRdb shows in-frame clones only, minus some. The table has approximately 41,000 clones, 85% to 95% seen once; the top ten hold roughly 8.1%. Material: CD8+ T cells from peripheral blood mononuclear cells, obtained in the third trimester of pregnancy. The gene calls are TRBV7-7 and TRBJ2-1, with TRBD2 as a possible D gene (6 bases). The sequence derives from a female donor with multiple sclerosis, enrolled in a pregnancy study. Written as DNA, the CDR3 is TGTGCTAGCAGCTTAGACGGGAGTATCGATGAGCAGTTCTTC. As protein: CASSLDGSIDEQFF.